This TCR beta chain is from a study of cytomegalovirus exposure and HLA in healthy donors. 13 Jbeta primers and 60 Vbeta primers were used for the PCR. Sequencing used immunoSEQ multiplex PCR; TCRdb keeps in-frame clones, though not all of them. The sample includes about 160,000 clones, approximately 80% seen only once; the top ten take more than 1.2%. Sequencing was done on a sample of PBMCs. This sequence was found in a male donor in good health and CMV-seronegative.

This chain's CDR3 is CASSPRGAAGGRNEQFF. The DNA of the CDR3 is TGTGCCAGCAGCCCCCGCGGGGCAGCGGGAGGCAGGAATGAGCAGTTCTTC. The gene calls are TRBV13 and TRBJ2-1; 9 positions agree with TRBD2. The CDR3 runs to 17 residues. Looked up from germline, CDR1 is PRHDT and CDR2 is FYEKMQ (reference sequence). Losses at the gene ends were 5 bases for V and 7 bases for J; bases not matched to a gene: 15.